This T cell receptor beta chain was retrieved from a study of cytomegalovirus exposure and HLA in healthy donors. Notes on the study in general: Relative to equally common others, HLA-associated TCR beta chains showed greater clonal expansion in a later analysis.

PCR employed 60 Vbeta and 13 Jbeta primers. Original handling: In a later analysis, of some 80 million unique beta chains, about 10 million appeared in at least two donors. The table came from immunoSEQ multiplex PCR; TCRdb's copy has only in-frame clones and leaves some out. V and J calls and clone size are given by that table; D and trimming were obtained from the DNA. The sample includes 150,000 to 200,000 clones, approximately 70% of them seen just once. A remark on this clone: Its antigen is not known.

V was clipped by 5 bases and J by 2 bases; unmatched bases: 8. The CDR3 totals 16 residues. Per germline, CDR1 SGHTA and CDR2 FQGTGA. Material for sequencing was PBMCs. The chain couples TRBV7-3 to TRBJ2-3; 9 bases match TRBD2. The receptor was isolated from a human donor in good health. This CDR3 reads CASSPDSGGTTDTQYF. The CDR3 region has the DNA TGTGCCAGCAGCCCCGATAGCGGGGGCACCACAGATACGCAGTATTTT.